This entry is about one T cell receptor (beta chain). Antigen specificity is unknown. Losses at the gene ends were 11 bases for V and 3 bases for J; bases not matched to a gene: 3. The CDR3 sequence is 13 residues long. Germline V lookup: CDR1 MDHEN, CDR2 SYDVKM. These data are taken from a study of cytomegalovirus exposure and HLA in healthy donors. Regarding the study as a whole: Among TCR beta chains, those listed as cytomegalovirus-associated numbered more than 150. TCR beta V- and J-gene trimming, according to a later analysis, was linked to a missense DCLRE1C variant.

A multiplex PCR was run with 60 Vbeta primers and 13 Jbeta primers. The repertoire was sequenced with immunoSEQ multiplex PCR; TCRdb's copy has only in-frame clones and lacks some. The data contain approximately 54,000 clones, 82% of them seen just once; the ten biggest clones take up less than 4%. The chain employs TRBV28 and TRBJ2-1; TRBD2 agrees at 11 bases. The sequence came from a woman under 30 in good health and CMV-seronegative. Material for sequencing was PBMCs. Here the CDR3 reads CAGTSGDYNEQFF. DNA for the CDR3: TGTGCCGGGACTAGCGGAGACTACAATGAGCAGTTCTTC.